This T cell receptor (beta chain) stems from a study of graft-versus-host responses after intestinal transplantation. Germline V gene data show CDR1 as SGHRS and CDR2 as YFSETQ. This CDR3 is 11 amino acids long. Data came from immunoSEQ multiplex PCR; TCRdb stores just in-frame clones and leaves some out. This table has approximately 15,000 clones, approximately 33% appearing once. As concerns this clone: One end of the junction fails to match germline, which may point to a read error.

The sequencing used alloreactive CD4+ T cells from a mixed lymphocyte reaction culture, collected before intestinal transplant. The subset is: CFSE-low proliferating T cells sorted from roughly 6-day pre-transplant mixed lymphocyte reaction (GvH or HvG direction). The J gene is TRBJ1-2, the V gene TRBV5-1; tentatively, D is TRBD1 (6 bases). The sequence was collected from a human patient who received an intestinal transplant. CDR3 bases: TGTGCCAGCAGCTTACAGGGTAGCTACACCTTC. Amino acids: CASSLQGSYTF.